The sequence of this TCR beta chain was determined in a study of blood T cell repertoires in COVID-19 (TCRdb year 2020). About the investigation overall: Samples covering the acute and convalescent phases of COVID-19 were provided by collaborators in the United States, Italy and Spain. The prospective study material was composed of cDNA or gDNA derived from T cells, B-cell-depleted T cells, or PBMCs. The dataset comprised deeply sampled blood TCRbeta repertoires from subjects exposed to, actively infected with, or recovered from COVID-19. The repertoires were made available in a free public database intended to serve as a resource for research on the immune response to SARS-CoV-2. The samples were drawn from two sources: the first 160 participants of the ongoing ImmuneRACE study, and 950 to 1,500 subjects contributed by 6 global collaborators. The sample metadata nearly always contained a de-identified subject ID, COVID-19 status, age in years and sex. HLA class I and class II types, where available, came from metadata supplied by the sample provider rather than from assay-based typing.

Only one count was recorded for this clone. The antigen it recognizes is unknown. No much larger clone exists at a distance of one base, and base qualities are not known. Collaborating institutions collected whole blood in K2EDTA tubes following their own protocols. For TCRbeta analysis, collaborators shipped samples as frozen whole blood, isolated PBMCs, or DNA extracted from either of those sample types. The V end loses 0 bases and the J end loses 3 bases, and a stretch of 21 bases separates them. There are 18 amino acids in the CDR3, from cysteine to phenylalanine inclusive. Just the 54-base CDR3 DNA is kept, in frame starting at base 1. CDR1 and CDR2 are read off the germline V gene (reference sequence) as GTSNPN and SVGIG. TCRbeta CDR3 regions were amplified from genomic DNA by means of the immunoSEQ Assay, a bias-controlled multiplex PCR. On the study's bioinformatics: The number of nucleated cells in each sample was estimated by amplification of reference gene primers within the assay. To quantify the absolute abundance of each unique TCRbeta CDR3 rearrangement, sequence reads were collapsed and filtered. For each sample, productive Simpson clonality was calculated as the square root of Simpson's diversity index over productive rearrangements. The table comes from immuneACCESS by way of TCRdb, which keeps in-frame sequences with V and J called. Part of the clones is missing from these tables; in studies checked, under half for an unresolved V gene and the rest for unknown reasons. D and trimming were read from the DNA, whereas the V and J calls and clone size are those reported in that table. The sample includes around 340,000 clones, with around four fifths observed a single time. The top ten constitute around 3% of the sample.

The research as a whole found: The quantity of clinical and demographic metadata differed by source and by participant and was supplied without curation.

The sequence is built from TRBV30 and TRBJ1-5, with TRBD1 as a weak D call on 5 bases. Sequenced material: peripheral blood. This TCR came from a man younger than 40 with active or convalescent COVID-19. CDR3 sequence: CAWSVPSAGQGYNQPQHF. The nucleotide sequence reads TGTGCCTGGAGTGTACCTTCGGCGGGGCAGGGATACAATCAGCCCCAGCATTTT.